The source of this T cell receptor (beta chain) is a study of siplizumab effects on memory and regulatory T cells. In germline, CDR1 is SGHNT, CDR2 YYREEE (reference sequence). This CDR3 is built from 13 residues. The V end was cut by 0 bases, the J end by 9 bases, with 10 bases between. The table came from immunoSEQ multiplex PCR; TCRdb's copy has only in-frame clones and leaves some out. The sample lists fewer than 70,000 clones, about 90% occurring once. Concerning this clone: Its antigen is as yet unknown.

Findings of the study overall: Suppressive function of proliferating Tregs from siplizumab cultures was not confirmed. Proliferating CD4+ or CD8+ clones, roughly 80-97% of them, lacked an assignable naive or memory phenotype. The naive T cell population seemed more diverse than memory cells and seemed a major contributor to the alloresponse.

The chain couples TRBV5-4 to TRBJ2-4, with unresolved D. The source material was Tregs sorted from blood. The receptor's source is a human donor in good health. This chain's CDR3 is CASSLGGPAIQYF. CDR3 nucleotides: TGTGCCAGCAGCTTGGGAGGTCCGGCCATTCAGTACTTC.